The next 5 T cell receptor beta chains were all read from a single sample in a study of OX40 agonist ivuxolimab in advanced cancers. The data were produced by immunoSEQ multiplex PCR, yet TCRdb's version contains in-frame clones alone and is incomplete. The data contain tens of thousands of clones, 81% of them singletons. The sample in question was CD4+ or CD8+ T cells sorted from blood, obtained in a trial of the OX40 agonist ivuxolimab. The receptors shown here come from an adult with an advanced solid tumor such as melanoma, head and neck, liver or kidney cancer.

V usage is TRBV6-4 and J usage is TRBJ1-1, with TRBD1 matching 7 bases. V lost 4 bases, J lost 6 bases, and 5 bases stayed unmatched. Germline CDR1 is MRHNA and CDR2 is SNTAGT. The length of the CDR3 is 13 residues. The CDR3 nucleotides read TGTGCCAGCAGTGCCAGGGGGGGGTCTGAAGCTTTCTTT. This translates into CASSARGGSEAFF.

The chain uses TRBV6-5 and TRBJ2-7; no clear D gene. CDR3 length: 15 amino acids. CDR1 is MNHEY, CDR2 SVGAGI, per germline. Trimming shortened V by 2 bases and J by 0 bases, and 11 bases separated the two germline ends. CDR3 in amino acids: CASSYGLGASYEQYF. The CDR3 DNA reads TGTGCCAGCAGTTACGGTCTGGGCGCCTCCTACGAGCAGTACTTC.

This clone was seen just once. The rearrangement joins TRBV19 to TRBJ1-5; TRBD1 agrees at 7 bases. The germline V gene encodes CDR1 LNHDA and CDR2 SQIVND (reference sequence). CDR3 size: 15 residues. The ends lost 3 bases at V and 3 bases at J; junction bases unmatched: 5. The DNA for the CDR3 is TGTGCCAGTAGTATGGAGGGGACAGTCAATCAGCCCCAGCATTTT. Translating gives CASSMEGTVNQPQHF.

The gene calls are TRBV19 and TRBJ2-5; D ambiguous. The germline V and J ends were trimmed by 4 bases and 0 bases, with 9 bases remaining between them. The CDR3 consists of 14 residues. Germline V gene data show CDR1 as LNHDA and CDR2 as SQIVND (reference sequence). CDR3 nucleotide sequence: TGTGCCAGTAGTAACCAGTTGTACCAAGAGACCCAGTACTTC. Its protein is CASSNQLYQETQYF.

The V gene is TRBV7-2, the J gene TRBJ2-7, with 8 nucleotides matching TRBD1. The junction had 8 bases not matched to a gene; V was cut back by 3 bases and J by 7 bases. This CDR3 region has 14 residues. The germline V gene has CDR1 SGHTA and CDR2 FQGNSA. The CDR3 here is CASSLYQGAQEQYF. In nucleotides, the CDR3 is TGTGCCAGCAGCTTGTATCAGGGGGCGCAGGAGCAGTACTTC.